This TCR beta chain derives from a study of vaccination effects on CD4 cells after COVID-19. To note about this clone: The antigen is not known.

The study, taken as a whole, reports: Late in the post-vaccination period, infection-induced and vaccine-induced clones underwent marked clonal contraction.

Germline V gene data show CDR1 as MDHEN and CDR2 as SYDVKM. This CDR3 contains 16 residues. V dropped 5 bases and J dropped 6 bases, with 19 bases sitting between them. Culturing for approximately 10 days preceded CD4+ T cell isolation. People in the vaccine group had not been infected with SARS-CoV-2 before, and their nucleocapsid antibodies were negative. Sequencing was performed with immunoSEQ multiplex PCR; in TCRdb, only in-frame clones are kept and a portion is missing. This repertoire shows some 39,000 clones, about 80% found once; its top ten account for about 2.8%. The chain employs TRBV28 and TRBJ1-4; D not certain. The source material was CD4+ T cells from PBMCs cultured without peptide, sampled before COVID-19 vaccination. The sequence was obtained from a human donor who received a COVID-19 vaccine. CDR3 region: CASSIQGPVTDEKLFF. In DNA form, the CDR3 reads TGTGCCAGCAGTATACAAGGTCCCGTTACCGATGAAAAACTGTTTTTT.